The 29 T cell receptor beta chains given below trace back to one sample, sequenced in a study of cytomegalovirus exposure and HLA in healthy donors. Amplification used 60 Vbeta primers and 13 Jbeta primers. Some clones are missing from TCRdb's copy, which holds only in-frame ones; the method was immunoSEQ multiplex PCR. This sample carries about 150,000 clones, 70% to 80% of them seen once, and the ten largest clones take around 2.3%. Specimen: PBMCs. These receptors were taken from a man between 25 and 39 years old in good health and CMV-seronegative.

The V gene is TRBV5-1, the J gene TRBJ2-3; 9 bases are shared with TRBD1. The CDR3 runs 15 residues. Germline lookup yields CDR1 SGHRS and CDR2 YFSETQ. The V gene end was trimmed by 0 bases and the J gene end by 6 bases; junction bases not matched to a gene: 5. CDR3 coding DNA: TGCGCCAGCAGCTTGGAGTGGACAGGGGCCGATACGCAGTATTTT. This sequence encodes CASSLEWTGADTQYF.

This clone was seen only a few times. This sequence joins TRBV29-1 and TRBJ2-1; TRBD2 agrees at 9 bases. Trimming cost V 7 bases and J 5 bases; bases outside gene matches: 12. This CDR3 is built from 15 residues. In germline, CDR1 is SQVTM, CDR2 ANQGSEA. CDR3 coding DNA: TGCAGCGCCGGTGGGGCGGGGGGGCCGAACAATGAGCAGTTCTTC. It encodes CSAGGAGGPNNEQFF.

This chain joins TRBV7-2 and TRBJ1-1, with D uncertain. Trimming pared 8 bases from V and 6 bases from J, leaving 19 bases between. In germline, CDR1 is SGHTA, CDR2 FQGNSA. The CDR3 loop spans 14 amino acids. The CDR3 DNA sequence: TGTGCCAGCTCCCAACTCGGGAGCCACTCTGAAGCTTTCTTT. It translates to CASSQLGSHSEAFF.

The chain has TRBV7-9 and TRBJ1-6; TRBD1 aligns across 9 bases. V gave up 1 base and J gave up 10 bases; unmatched junction bases: 2. The CDR3 sequence is 14 residues long. The germline gives CDR1 SEHNR, CDR2 FQNEAQ (reference sequence). CDR3 region: CASSLDRGRSPLHF. CDR3 sequence (DNA): TGTGCCAGCAGCTTAGACAGGGGGCGATCACCCCTCCACTTT.

The chain combines TRBV6-1 with TRBJ1-6; the match to TRBD1 covers 9 bases. V gave up 6 bases and J gave up 4 bases; unmatched junction bases: 4. CDR1 is MNHNS and CDR2 is SASEGT in the germline V gene. This CDR3 spans 15 amino acids. CDR3 in amino acids: CASRTGGVYNSPLHF. CDR3 coding DNA: TGTGCCAGCAGGACAGGGGGTGTTTATAATTCACCCCTCCACTTT.

This clone occurred once. This chain joins TRBV5-6 and TRBJ1-2; 8 bases match TRBD1. The CDR3 is 14 amino acids. Looked up from germline, CDR1 is SGHDT and CDR2 is YYEEEE. With 4 bases clipped from V and 1 base from J, the junction kept 3 bases outside the gene matches. CDR3 coding DNA: TGTGCCAGCAGCCAGGACAGGGTTAACTATGGCTACACCTTC. Protein product: CASSQDRVNYGYTF.

The chain employs TRBV5-1 and TRBJ2-3; D possibly corresponds to TRBD1 (5 bases). Germline values: CDR1 SGHRS, CDR2 YFSETQ. The CDR3 consists of 15 residues. Trimming removed 4 bases from V and 8 bases from J, with 20 bases in between. The CDR3 nucleotides are TGCGCCAGCAGCCCCCAGGGTGTACAAGGCGGTACGCAGTATTTT. Translated, it gives CASSPQGVQGGTQYF. Full variable domain (remainder filled in from reference TRBV5-1 and TRBJ2-3): KAGVTQTPRYLIKTRGQQVTLSCSPISGHRSVSWYQQTPGQGLQFLFEYFSETQRNKGNFPGRFSGRQFSNSRSEMNVSTLELGDSALYLCASSPQGVQGGTQYFGPGTRLTVL.

The V call is TRBV28, the J call TRBJ2-7; 8 nucleotides match TRBD1. The V segment lost 5 bases and the J segment 0 bases; nucleotides outside the gene matches: 6. The germline V gene has CDR1 MDHEN and CDR2 SYDVKM. CDR3 length: 15 residues. The CDR3 protein is CASSPTGESSYEQYF. The CDR3 coding sequence is TGTGCCAGCAGTCCGACAGGGGAGAGCTCCTACGAGCAGTACTTC.

The CDR3 is CASSAAGSYEQYF. CDR3 in DNA: TGTGCCAGTAGTGCCGCGGGGTCCTACGAGCAGTACTTC. This chain joins TRBV19 and TRBJ2-7; TRBD2 is a possible D gene (6 bases). Trimming took 5 bases from V and 1 from J, leaving 9 bases between them. CDR3 length: 13 residues. Per the germline V gene, CDR1 is LNHDA and CDR2 is SQIVND (reference sequence).

The chain carries TRBV7-8 and TRBJ1-4, with 7 bases aligning to TRBD1. From germline, CDR1 is SGHVS and CDR2 FQNEAQ. V lost 11 bases and J lost 3; bases outside the gene matches: 3. The CDR3 runs 12 residues. CDR3 in amino acids: CAVGQPNEKLFF. For the CDR3, the DNA is TGTGCCGTGGGACAGCCTAATGAAAAACTGTTTTTT.

The chain uses TRBV11-3 and TRBJ1-4; TRBD1 might be the D (5 bases). The length of the CDR3 is 16 residues. The V end was cut by 1 base, the J end by 7 bases, with 16 bases between. Germline lookup yields CDR1 SGHNT and CDR2 YENEEA. The CDR3 spells CASSLAPAGIVEKLFF. CDR3 sequence (DNA): TGTGCCAGCAGCTTAGCCCCCGCAGGGATTGTTGAAAAACTGTTTTTT.

This chain uses TRBV5-1 with TRBJ2-2, with 14 bases identical to TRBD2. CDR3 size: 18 residues. The germline V gene encodes CDR1 SGHRS and CDR2 YFSETQ. J gave up 5 bases and V 3 bases, and 9 bases lay outside the gene matches. The CDR3 reads CASSSGLAGGGRTGELFF. In nucleotides, the CDR3 is TGCGCCAGCAGCTCAGGACTAGCGGGGGGAGGTCGGACCGGGGAGCTGTTTTTT.

This clone was seen only once. The chain employs TRBV6-6 and TRBJ1-4, with a tentative D call TRBD1 (5 bases). Germline V CDR1 and CDR2: MNHNY, SVGAGI (reference sequence). Trimming left V 1 base short and J 4 bases short, with 10 bases between. The CDR3 is 15 amino acids. CDR3 nucleotides: TGTGCCAGCAGTTACTTCGACAGACATAATGAAAAACTGTTTTTT. It specifies CASSYFDRHNEKLFF.

CDR3 coding DNA: TGTGCCAGCAGTCTTAACAGGGGACCCTACGAGCAGTACTTC. Its protein is CASSLNRGPYEQYF. The chain recombines TRBV2 with TRBJ2-7; 7 bases fit TRBD1. CDR3 length: 14 residues. Germline V gene sequence: CDR1 SNHLY, CDR2 FYNNEI. The V gene end was trimmed by 5 bases and the J gene end by 2 bases; junction bases not matched to a gene: 6.

The V call is TRBV6-1, the J call TRBJ1-5, with a possible D match to TRBD1 (6 bases). The germline V and J ends were trimmed by 2 bases and 0 bases, with 14 bases remaining between them. This CDR3 is 17 amino acids long. Germline CDR1 reads MNHNS; CDR2 reads SASEGT. The DNA for the CDR3 is TGTGCCAGCAGTGAATCCCTGACAGGACTTAGCAATCAGCCCCAGCATTTT. Translating it yields CASSESLTGLSNQPQHF.

Only a few counts were recorded for this clone. This sequence joins TRBV9 and TRBJ2-3; possible D gene TRBD1, 6 bases. Trimming took off 2 bases at V and 4 bases at J, with 14 bases between the two ends. This CDR3 has 15 residues. Per the germline V gene, CDR1 is SGDLS and CDR2 is YYNGEE. In DNA, the CDR3 is TGTGCCAGCAGCGTCAACGGACAGTTGGCAGATACGCAGTATTTT. Its translation is CASSVNGQLADTQYF.

This clone was seen more than once but under ten times. The chain has TRBV27 and TRBJ1-2; the D gene is possibly TRBD1 (5 bases). The germline V gene encodes CDR1 MNHEY and CDR2 SMNVEV (reference sequence). Trimming took 2 bases from V and 4 from J, leaving 14 bases between them. This CDR3 is built from 15 residues. CDR3 sequence (DNA): TGTGCCAGCAGTTTAAAGCCCGCAGGGCGCTATGGCTACACCTTC. Translating it yields CASSLKPAGRYGYTF.

Only a few counts were recorded for this clone. At one end, the junction sequence differs from germline, possibly due to a read error. This rearrangement joins TRBV9 to TRBJ1-2; D is uncertain. The germline V gene encodes CDR1 SGDLS and CDR2 YYNGEE. This CDR3 region has 13 residues. The CDR3 loop reads CASSDGQAYGYPF. The CDR3 DNA is TGTGCCAGCAGCGATGGGCAGGCCTATGGCTACCCCTTC.

This chain uses TRBV28 with TRBJ1-2, with D perhaps matching TRBD1 (6 bases). This CDR3 spans 14 amino acids. V was shortened by 4 bases and J by 4 bases, with 13 bases between the two germline ends. Germline V gene sequence: CDR1 MDHEN, CDR2 SYDVKM. CDR3 amino acids: CASSSLTGIYGYTF. In DNA form, the CDR3 reads TGTGCCAGCAGTTCCTTGACAGGAATCTATGGCTACACCTTC.

This chain joins TRBV7-2 and TRBJ2-1; weak D call: TRBD2 (6 bases). This CDR3 is built from 12 residues. Trimming removed 5 bases from V and 6 bases from J, with 8 bases in between. CDR1 and CDR2 (germline): SGHTA, FQGNSA. As DNA, the CDR3 is TGTGCCAGCAGCCCGGGGGTCAATGAGCAGTTCTTC. Translating gives CASSPGVNEQFF. Using reference TRBV7-2 and TRBJ2-1 for the parts outside the CDR3, the full variable domain is GAGVSQSPSNKVTEKGKDVELRCDPISGHTALYWYRQSLGQGLEFLIYFQGNSAPDKSGLPSDRFSAERTGGSVSTLTIQRTQQEDSAVYLCASSPGVNEQFFGPGTRLTVL.

CDR3 in amino acids: CASSIFVGGNQPQHF. DNA for the CDR3: TGTGCCAGTAGTATATTTGTCGGCGGTAATCAGCCCCAGCATTTT. The gene calls are TRBV19 and TRBJ1-5; D is ambiguous. The germline gives CDR1 LNHDA, CDR2 SQIVND (reference sequence). CDR3 size: 15 residues. V was shortened by 2 bases and J by 4 bases, with 12 bases between the two germline ends.

The rearrangement uses TRBV5-6 and TRBJ1-1; 8 positions match TRBD1. The CDR3 spans 13 residues. With 2 bases clipped from V and 10 bases from J, the junction kept 7 bases outside the gene matches. Germline V gene lookup returns CDR1 SGHDT and CDR2 YYEEEE. The CDR3 nucleotides read TGTGCCAGCAGCTTAGGACAGGGTAGAGGAGCTTTCTTT. It yields the protein CASSLGQGRGAFF.

The V and J genes are TRBV6-5 and TRBJ2-7; TRBD1 agrees at 8 bases. The CDR3 consists of 14 residues. The trim removed 6 bases at V and 4 bases at J, leaving 8 bases unmatched. From germline, CDR1 is MNHEY and CDR2 SVGAGI. The CDR3 protein is CASSRDRGRYEQYF. The CDR3 region has the DNA TGTGCCAGCAGCCGCGACAGGGGCCGTTACGAGCAGTACTTC.

J is TRBJ2-7 and V is TRBV2; possible D gene TRBD2, 6 bases. Trimming stripped 8 bases from V and 0 bases from J, with 11 bases between. This CDR3 contains 13 residues. The germline V gene has CDR1 SNHLY and CDR2 FYNNEI. CDR3 sequence (DNA): TGTGCCAGCTCGCGGGAAAGCTCCTACGAGCAGTACTTC. Encoded protein: CASSRESSYEQYF.

The V gene is TRBV7-6, the J gene TRBJ2-5; TRBD2 agrees at 10 bases. There are 16 residues in the CDR3. The junction had 10 bases not matched to a gene; V was cut back by 2 bases and J by 7 bases. Germline V CDR1 and CDR2: SGHVS, FNYEAQ. CDR3 bases: TGTGCCAGCAGCTTAATCAGCCCCAGCGGGGGGGCGACCCAGTACTTC. Protein product: CASSLISPSGGATQYF. Supplemented by reference TRBV7-6 and TRBJ2-5, the full variable domain reads GAGVSQSPRYKVTKRGQDVALRCDPISGHVSLYWYRQALGQGPEFLTYFNYEAQQDKSGLPNDRFSAERPEGSISTLTIQRTEQRDSAMYRCASSLISPSGGATQYFGPGTRLLVL.

The V call is TRBV5-1, the J call TRBJ2-7; tentative D call: TRBD1 (6 bases). Germline V lookup: CDR1 SGHRS, CDR2 YFSETQ. The CDR3 has 13 amino acids. The germline V and J ends were trimmed by 8 bases and 8 bases, with 20 bases remaining between them. CDR3 amino acids: CARFRAGEMKQYF. The CDR3, as DNA: TGCGCCAGGTTCCGGGCAGGGGAGATGAAGCAGTACTTC.

This sequence joins TRBV7-2 and TRBJ1-6; D gene ambiguous. Germline CDR1 and CDR2: SGHTA and FQGNSA. Trimming left V 5 bases short and J 0 bases short, with 11 bases between. This CDR3 region has 16 residues. The CDR3 DNA sequence: TGTGCCAGCAGCACACAGCTGAGCTCCTATAATTCACCCCTCCACTTT. This translates into CASSTQLSSYNSPLHF.

The CDR3 is CASSPPRGGDSNQPQHF. The CDR3 DNA follows: TGTGCCAGCAGTCCCCCCCGTGGCGGCGACAGCAATCAGCCCCAGCATTTT. The rearrangement uses TRBV28 and TRBJ1-5; D remains ambiguous. CDR3 size: 17 residues. Trimming took 5 bases from V and 1 from J, leaving 18 bases between them. Germline-derived CDR1 and CDR2 are MDHEN and SYDVKM.

The sample holds a few counts of this clone. The chain uses TRBV5-1 and TRBJ2-7; 8 bases align to TRBD1. From germline, CDR1 is SGHRS and CDR2 YFSETQ. With V trimmed by 5 bases and J by 5 bases, 12 bases remained unmatched. The CDR3 is 15 residues long. The CDR3 nucleotides read TGCGCCAGCAGACGCGATGGACAGGGTGGCGACGAGCAGTACTTC. Its protein is CASRRDGQGGDEQYF.